This T cell receptor beta chain was captured by sequencing in a study of T cells expressing NK-cell markers. Overall study context: Sorted CD3+CD56+NKG2C+, CD3+CD56+NKG2C- and CD3+CD56-NKG2C+ T cells supplied TCR beta repertoires. Of eight sequenced donors, seven were HCMV-seropositive and one HCMV-seronegative.

Germline V gene sequence: CDR1 LGHNA, CDR2 YNFKEQ. The CDR3 runs to 15 residues. TCR beta libraries carry UMIs added by 5'RACE template switching. Each CDR3 protein gets one entry in TCRdb, which reprocessed the 5' RACE reads and gives no DNA. This sample's table has about half a million distinct CDR3 sequences. The J gene is TRBJ1-4, the V gene TRBV4-2; the D gene TCRdb calls, TRBD1, cannot be checked with no DNA. Sequences were obtained from blood T cells: a sorted CD56 or NKG2C T cell subset, CD4+ or CD8+ T cells, or bulk PBMC T cells (not recorded which). This receptor was taken from a woman in her 50s in good health. The CDR3 here is CASSQRWDKNEKLFF.